The T cell receptor (beta chain) under discussion was sequenced for a study of shared clonotypes between healthy human individuals. Naive CD8 isolation took CD45RO-negative cells positively selected for CCR7 and excluded terminally differentiated effector memory CD45RA+ cells. The germline V gene encodes CDR1 GTSNPN and CDR2 SVGIG (reference sequence). V was pared by 1 base and J by 7 bases, with 4 bases of the junction left unmatched. The CDR3 is made up of 14 amino acids. Study results and limitations: Donor clonotype sharing was expected to depend on sequencing depth. For sorted subsets, rarefaction showed incomplete sequencing despite large depth.

The run depth of the assay was deep. Here immunoSEQ multiplex PCR was the method, and the copy in TCRdb shows in-frame clones only, minus some. This sample has about 2.1 million clones, with under 95% found just once. With regard to this clone: Antigen unknown.

The rearrangement uses TRBV30 and TRBJ2-1; 10 bases are shared with TRBD1. Sequenced input: naive CD8+ T cells from PBMCs. The TCR sequence derives from a man between 18 and 35 years old in good health. Some clones in this sample may be carry-over from other donors' samples. CDR3 sequence (DNA): TGTGCCTGGAGTGGGGGACAGGGGTTAAATGAGCAGTTCTTC. Its protein product is CAWSGGQGLNEQFF.